This is a list of T cell receptor beta chains from one sample in a study of vaccination effects on CD4 cells after COVID-19. Their antigen targets remain unknown. Assay: immunoSEQ multiplex PCR; the TCRdb copy retains only in-frame clones and omits some. This table holds over 45,000 clones, roughly 80% found once. This specimen was CD4+ T cells from PBMCs cultured without peptide, taken before COVID-19 vaccination. The source of these receptors is a human donor who received a COVID-19 vaccine. Each CDR3 is given with its conserved first and last residue. A D gene is named only where the DNA matches it firmly. Size tells how often a clone was seen (once, few, many) or the class of an expanded clone, and some rows leave it out.

D gene	V gene	clone size	J gene	CDR3 protein	CDR3 DNA
NA	TRBV5-1	NA	TRBJ1-2	CASSSLQGGSGYTF	TGCGCCAGCAGCTCCTTACAGGGAGGATCTGGCTACACCTTC
NA	TRBV5-6	NA	TRBJ2-5	CASSPTRGGETQYF	TGTGCCAGCAGCCCGACAAGGGGGGGAGAGACCCAGTACTTC
NA	TRBV6-2/TRBV6-3	few	TRBJ1-2	CASSPTLVHGYTF	TGTGCCAGCAGTCCAACATTAGTCCATGGCTACACCTTC
NA	TRBV12-3/TRBV12-4	NA	TRBJ1-2	CASSSRTAYGYTF	TGTGCCAGCAGTTCTCGGACTGCTTATGGCTACACCTTC
NA	TRBV5-4	NA	TRBJ2-5	CASSLGTIETQYF	TGTGCCAGCAGCTTGGGGACGATAGAGACCCAGTACTTC
NA	TRBV6-6	NA	TRBJ2-5	CASLDPSRKETQYF	TGTGCCAGCCTTGACCCTAGTCGGAAAGAGACCCAGTACTTC
NA	TRBV6-5	once	TRBJ1-2	CASSPGAYGYTF	TGTGCCAGCAGCCCGGGGGCCTATGGCTACACCTTC
TRBD1	TRBV5-4	few	TRBJ1-2	CASSLQGYYGYTF	TGTGCCAGCAGCCTACAGGGGTATTATGGCTACACCTTC
NA	TRBV10-3	NA	TRBJ2-4	CAISEDGDPNIQYF	TGTGCCATCAGTGAGGATGGGGACCCGAACATTCAGTACTTC
NA	TRBV6-2/TRBV6-3	NA	TRBJ2-5	CASSSRASGETQYF	TGTGCCAGCAGCTCCCGGGCCTCAGGGGAGACCCAGTACTTC
TRBD1	TRBV19	few	TRBJ1-3	CASSGQGIGNTIYF	TGTGCCAGTAGTGGACAGGGGATAGGAAACACCATATATTTT
NA	TRBV3-1/TRBV3-2	NA	TRBJ2-1	CASSRPDGYNEQFF	TGTGCCAGCAGCCGTCCCGACGGGTACAATGAGCAGTTCTTC
NA	TRBV19	NA	TRBJ1-1	CASSIALPGTEAFF	TGTGCCAGTAGTATAGCCCTGCCGGGCACTGAAGCTTTCTTT
NA	TRBV24-1	NA	TRBJ2-3	CATSDSGPSDTQYF	TGTGCCACCAGTGATTCAGGGCCTTCAGATACGCAGTATTTT
NA	TRBV11-3	NA	TRBJ2-2	CASSPRGTANTGELFF	TGTGCCAGCAGCCCCCGAGGAACAGCTAACACCGGGGAGCTGTTTTTT
TRBD2	TRBV5-1	NA	TRBJ2-3	CASSPPSGGTDTQYF	TGCGCCAGCAGCCCCCCTAGCGGGGGCACAGATACGCAGTATTTT
TRBD2	TRBV2	NA	TRBJ2-3	CASAGTSGTDTQYF	TGTGCCAGCGCCGGGACTAGCGGCACAGATACGCAGTATTTT
NA	TRBV5-1	NA	TRBJ2-1	CASSLGSDYNEQFF	TGCGCCAGCAGCTTGGGCTCAGATTACAATGAGCAGTTCTTC
TRBD1	TRBV10-2	NA	TRBJ1-6	CASSFGQGPDNSPLHF	TGCGCCAGCAGTTTCGGACAGGGCCCTGATAATTCACCCCTCCACTTT
NA	TRBV7-9	NA	TRBJ1-3	CASSAGSHGGNTIYF	TGTGCCAGCAGCGCAGGGTCTCACGGTGGAAACACCATATATTTT
NA	TRBV16	NA	TRBJ1-2	CASSQSRADYGYTF	TGTGCCAGCAGCCAAAGCAGGGCGGACTATGGCTACACCTTC
NA	TRBV6-5	NA	TRBJ1-2	CASNKQGDGYTF	TGTGCCAGCAATAAACAGGGAGATGGCTACACCTTC
TRBD2	TRBV2	NA	TRBJ2-1	CASSGTSGGYNEQFF	TGTGCCAGCAGTGGGACTAGCGGGGGGTACAATGAGCAGTTCTTC
NA	TRBV4-2	once	TRBJ1-1	CASSQDWGQRNTEAFF	TGTGCCAGCAGCCAAGATTGGGGACAAAGGAACACTGAAGCTTTCTTT
TRBD2	TRBV3-1/TRBV3-2	NA	TRBJ2-5	CASSQGFSTSGGETQYF	TGTGCCAGCAGCCAAGGTTTCTCGACTAGCGGGGGGGAGACCCAGTACTTC
NA	TRBV5-1	NA	TRBJ2-3	CASSLGLLWGSDTQYF	TGCGCCAGCAGCTTGGGACTACTTTGGGGTTCAGATACGCAGTATTTT
NA	TRBV2	once	TRBJ2-1	CASDAGIYNEQFF	TGTGCCAGCGATGCGGGGATCTACAATGAGCAGTTCTTC